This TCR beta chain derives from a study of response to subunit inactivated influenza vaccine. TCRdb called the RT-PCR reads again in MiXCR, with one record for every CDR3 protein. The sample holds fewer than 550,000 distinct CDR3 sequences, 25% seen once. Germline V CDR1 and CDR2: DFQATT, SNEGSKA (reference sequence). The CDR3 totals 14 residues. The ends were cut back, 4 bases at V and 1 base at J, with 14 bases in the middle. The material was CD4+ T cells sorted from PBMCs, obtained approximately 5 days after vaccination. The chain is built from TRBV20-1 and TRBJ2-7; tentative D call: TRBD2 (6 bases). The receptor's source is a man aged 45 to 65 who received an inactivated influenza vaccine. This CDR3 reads CSATAWDSSYEQYF. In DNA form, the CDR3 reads TGCAGTGCTACCGCGTGGGACTCTTCCTACGAGCAGTACTTC.